Listed here is a single T cell receptor (beta chain). The germline CDR1 and CDR2 sequences are LNHDA and SQIVND (reference sequence). The J segment lost 9 bases and the V segment lost 5 bases, leaving 7 bases of the junction unmatched. CDR3 size: 15 residues. This sample was taken from a study of blood T cell repertoires in COVID-19. The assay was immunoSEQ multiplex PCR, and TCRdb's table has in-frame clones only and misses some. The table has about 83,000 clones, around 80% seen once. The origin of this receptor is a woman of 80 years or more with acute or convalescent COVID-19. V gene TRBV19 combines with J gene TRBJ1-6; 10 nucleotides agree with TRBD1. The sequenced sample consisted of peripheral blood. The CDR3 region is CASSPRTGGGSPLHF. The CDR3 DNA follows: TGTGCCAGTAGTCCCCGGACAGGGGGGGGTTCACCCCTCCACTTT.